These 28 T cell receptor beta chains share one sample of origin, sequenced in a study of T cells in Graves' hyperthyroidism and ophthalmopathy. Amplification of TCR beta CDR3 regions used RNA as the template. When the TCR CDR3 underwent first-round RT-PCR, the HTBI primer set was used. TCRdb fed the multiplex PCR reads into MiXCR, producing one record per CDR3 protein. Among approximately 370,000 distinct CDR3 sequences listed, about a sixth were seen once. The specimen was blood. The receptor source for this set is a woman between 25 and 40 years old with Graves' hyperthyroidism that later progressed to Graves' ophthalmopathy.

This clonotype was detected a few times. The rearrangement links TRBV6-1 to TRBJ2-2; unclear D gene. Germline V gene lookup returns CDR1 MNHNS and CDR2 SASEGT. The germline V and J ends were trimmed by 2 bases and 1 base, with 11 bases remaining between them. The CDR3 spans 16 residues. The CDR3 coding sequence is TGTGCCAGCAGTGAATATGGATGGCTGAACACCGGGGAGCTGTTTTTT. The encoded protein is CASSEYGWLNTGELFF.

The chain links TRBV2 to TRBJ1-2; 10 bases are a match to TRBD1. The CDR3 totals 14 residues. The trim removed 5 bases at V and 4 bases at J, leaving 4 bases unmatched. Germline V gene data show CDR1 as SNHLY and CDR2 as FYNNEI. The CDR3 DNA follows: TGTGCCAGCAGTCCAAGGACAGGGGGCTATGGCTACACCTTC. Amino acids: CASSPRTGGYGYTF.

This clonotype has ten or more counts. This rearrangement joins TRBV2 to TRBJ2-1; TRBD2 aligns across 7 bases. CDR3 length equals 16 residues. Unmatched junction bases numbered 5, after V lost 3 bases and J lost 0 bases. Germline-derived CDR1 and CDR2 are SNHLY and FYNNEI. CDR3 sequence reads: CASSDSRGSSYNEQFF. The CDR3 bases are TGTGCCAGCAGTGACTCGCGGGGGAGCTCCTACAATGAGCAGTTCTTC.

CDR3 region: CASSPGGGVSGANVLTF. The CDR3 region has the DNA TGTGCCAGCAGCCCCGGGGGGGGGGTCTCTGGGGCCAACGTCCTGACTTTC. This rearrangement joins TRBV28 to TRBJ2-6; TRBD2 aligns across 8 bases. CDR3 length: 17 amino acids. CDR1 MDHEN and CDR2 SYDVKM come from the germline V gene. J was trimmed by 0 bases and V by 6 bases; bases with no gene match: 7.

This clonotype was seen repeatedly, ten times or more. The chain's CDR3 is CASSARTSGGIDTQYF. As DNA, the CDR3 is TGTGCCAGCAGCGCCCGGACTAGCGGGGGGATCGATACGCAGTATTTT. The genes are TRBV7-9 and TRBJ2-3; TRBD2 matches at 14 bases. V lost 5 bases and J lost 6; bases outside the gene matches: 7. Germline values: CDR1 SEHNR, CDR2 FQNEAQ (reference sequence). This CDR3 contains 16 residues.

To note about this clonotype: This may be a read error, as it is one base from a much larger clone. The rearrangement links TRBV29-1 to TRBJ2-2, with D perhaps matching TRBD1 (5 bases). V lost 2 bases and J 2 bases, leaving 9 bases between the germline ends. Germline V gene sequence: CDR1 SQVTM, CDR2 ANQGSEA. The CDR3 has 14 amino acids. CDR3 residues: CSVELGHNTGELFF. The CDR3 region has the DNA TGCAGCGTTGAACTGGGGCATAACACCGGGGAGCTGTTTTTT.

The chain recombines TRBV18 with TRBJ1-4; perhaps TRBD1 as D (5 bases). The length of the CDR3 is 15 residues. Germline V gene data show CDR1 as KGHSH and CDR2 as LQKENI. V lost 0 bases and J lost 7, with 12 bases in between. CDR3 in DNA: TGTGCCAGCTCACCACCGACAGCGTCGGGTGAAAAACTGTTTTTT. Protein sequence: CASSPPTASGEKLFF.

The V call is TRBV30, the J call TRBJ2-3, with 9 bases aligning to TRBD1. V lost 2 bases and J lost 5; bases outside the gene matches: 5. The germline V gene has CDR1 GTSNPN and CDR2 SVGIG (reference sequence). This CDR3 region has 14 residues. The CDR3 region is CAWSLGQGKDTQYF. In DNA form, the CDR3 reads TGTGCCTGGAGTTTAGGACAGGGGAAAGATACGCAGTATTTT.

Ten or more counts support this clonotype. The J gene is TRBJ1-6, the V gene TRBV9; D unclear. The CDR3 runs 14 residues. V was shortened by 0 bases and J by 7 bases, with 8 bases between the two germline ends. CDR1 is SGDLS, CDR2 YYNGEE, per germline. The CDR3 region has the DNA TGTGCCAGCAGCGTAGACGGTACGAATTCACCCCTCCACTTT. Translating gives CASSVDGTNSPLHF.

At least ten counts were recorded for this clonotype. The rearrangement joins TRBV3-1 to TRBJ2-3; 8 bases map to TRBD1. V lost 2 bases to trimming and J lost 1 base; unmatched junction nucleotides: 2. Germline-derived CDR1 and CDR2 are LGHDT and YNNKEL (reference sequence). The CDR3 is made up of 15 amino acids. The CDR3, as DNA: TGTGCCAGCAGCCAACTACAGGGGGGCACAGATACGCAGTATTTT. It codes for CASSQLQGGTDTQYF.

There are many counts of this clonotype. The chain uses TRBV29-1 and TRBJ1-5, with 7 nucleotides matching TRBD1. This CDR3 has 15 amino acids. CDR1 is SQVTM and CDR2 is ANQGSEA in the germline V gene. V gave up 2 bases and J gave up 2 bases; unmatched junction bases: 6. The CDR3: CSVESTGDGNQPQHF. In DNA form, the CDR3 reads TGCAGCGTTGAAAGTACAGGGGATGGCAATCAGCCCCAGCATTTT.

This clonotype was found many times. The V and J genes are TRBV19 and TRBJ1-2; no firm D call. The V end lost 5 bases, the J end lost 3 bases, and 16 bases lay between the germline ends. Germline CDR1 and CDR2: LNHDA and SQIVND (reference sequence). This CDR3 has 15 amino acids. The CDR3 reads CASSYGGPGDYGYTF. Here the CDR3 DNA reads TGTGCCAGTAGTTACGGAGGACCTGGAGACTATGGCTACACCTTC.

This clonotype was recorded many times. The V call is TRBV29-1, the J call TRBJ2-5; unclear D gene. CDR1 and CDR2 (germline): SQVTM, ANQGSEA. CDR3 length equals 14 residues. V lost 2 bases and J 4 bases, leaving 14 bases between the germline ends. CDR3 protein: CSVETVGYGETQYF. In DNA, the CDR3 is TGCAGCGTTGAAACAGTGGGGTACGGAGAGACCCAGTACTTC.

This clonotype was detected a few times. The chain is built from TRBV5-1 and TRBJ2-1; D is uncertain. The germline V and J ends were trimmed by 2 bases and 5 bases, with 14 bases remaining between them. The CDR3 spans 15 residues. Germline lookup yields CDR1 SGHRS and CDR2 YFSETQ. Here the CDR3 DNA reads TGCGCCAGCAGCTTAGTCAGGCGGATGGACAATGAGCAGTTCTTC. This translates into CASSLVRRMDNEQFF.

Here the CDR3 DNA reads TGCGCCAGCAGCAAGCCAGCAACCGGGGAGCTGTTTTTT. It codes for CASSKPATGELFF. J is TRBJ2-2 and V is TRBV5-1; D unclear. Germline V gene data show CDR1 as SGHRS and CDR2 as YFSETQ. This CDR3 has 13 residues. Trimming pared 4 bases from V and 5 bases from J, leaving 9 bases between.

Points on this clonotype: One junction end disagrees with the germline gene, perhaps due to a read error. The chain has TRBV12-3 or TRBV12-4 and TRBJ2-5; TRBD2 matches 7 bases. This CDR3 has 16 amino acids. CDR3 protein: CASSLPRASGQGTQYF. CDR3 sequence (DNA): TGTGCCAGCAGTTTGCCTCGGGCTAGCGGACAAGGGACCCAGTACTTC.

This chain joins TRBV15 and TRBJ1-1; D perhaps matches TRBD1 (6 bases). Germline V gene data show CDR1 as LNHNV and CDR2 as YYDKDF (reference sequence). Trimming took off 5 bases at V and 1 base at J, with 14 bases between the two ends. The CDR3 is made up of 15 amino acids. CDR3 DNA: TGTGCCACCAGCCTCGCTTGGGGACAGAACACTGAAGCTTTCTTT. Residues: CATSLAWGQNTEAFF. Full variable domain (outside the CDR3, taken from reference TRBV15 and TRBJ1-1): DAMVIQNPRYQVTQFGKPVTLSCSQTLNHNVMYWYQQKSSQAPKLLFHYYDKDFNNEADTPDNFQSRRPNTSFCFLDIRSPGLGDTAMYLCATSLAWGQNTEAFFGQGTRLTVV.

The CDR3 protein is CSALPGDGRAGVGEQFF. The DNA for the CDR3 is TGCAGTGCCTTACCGGGTGACGGGAGGGCCGGGGTGGGTGAGCAGTTCTTC. The chain combines TRBV20-1 with TRBJ2-1, with TRBD2 identical over 8 bases. The CDR3 spans 17 residues. CDR1 is DFQATT and CDR2 is SNEGSKA in the germline V gene (reference sequence). J lost 9 bases, V lost 6 bases, and 22 bases had no gene match.

The table lists this clonotype with many counts. The chain couples TRBV28 to TRBJ2-3; the D gene could be TRBD1 or TRBD2 (5 bases each). CDR3 size: 15 residues. V was cut by 5 bases and J by 2 bases, with 14 bases left in between. CDR1 is MDHEN and CDR2 is SYDVKM in the germline V gene. DNA for the CDR3: TGTGCCAGCAGTGGGACCCTCGGGGTCACAGATACGCAGTATTTT. Translated: CASSGTLGVTDTQYF.

J is TRBJ2-1 and V is TRBV3-1, with TRBD2 identical over 10 bases. After removal of 1 base from V and 5 bases from J, the junction contained 8 bases not matched to a gene. CDR3 length: 17 residues. Per the germline V gene, CDR1 is LGHDT and CDR2 is YNNKEL (reference sequence). CDR3 region: CASSQVKLLAGDNEQFF. In DNA, the CDR3 is TGTGCCAGCAGCCAAGTAAAGTTGCTAGCGGGGGACAATGAGCAGTTCTTC.

This clonotype has a handful of counts. The chain recombines TRBV20-1 with TRBJ2-7; 8 nucleotides line up with TRBD2. V gave up 6 bases and J gave up 7 bases; unmatched junction bases: 5. Germline V gene sequence: CDR1 DFQATT, CDR2 SNEGSKA (reference sequence). The CDR3 loop spans 11 amino acids. The CDR3 sequence: CSARSGGEQYF. The CDR3 DNA is TGCAGTGCGAGGAGCGGGGGTGAGCAGTACTTC.

This clonotype has a count of ten or more. As DNA, the CDR3 is TGTGCCAGCAGCTTAAACAGGGATGAGACCCAGTACTTC. Protein: CASSLNRDETQYF. The J gene is TRBJ2-5, the V gene TRBV11-3; TRBD1 is a possible D gene (6 bases). This CDR3 contains 13 residues. V was cut by 2 bases and J by 5 bases, with 9 bases left in between. CDR1 and CDR2 from the germline V gene are SGHNT and YENEEA.

This clonotype has a count of ten or more. The chain uses TRBV27 and TRBJ1-2, with D hard to call. The CDR3 totals 16 residues. Trimming removed 2 bases from V and 8 bases from J, with 21 bases in between. Germline V CDR1 and CDR2: MNHEY, SMNVEV (reference sequence). CDR3 sequence (DNA): TGTGCCAGCAGTTTAATTCCGTTTGGATTGGGAGGGGGCTACACCTTC. Amino acids: CASSLIPFGLGGGYTF.

This clonotype was counted at least ten times. This chain links TRBV20-1 with TRBJ1-4, with D possibly TRBD1 on 5 matching bases. The germline gives CDR1 DFQATT, CDR2 SNEGSKA (reference sequence). CDR3 length equals 17 residues. Trimming took 1 base from V and 0 from J, leaving 15 bases between them. For the CDR3, the DNA is TGCAGTGCTAGAGGGATCGGGAGGGGCTCAACTAATGAAAAACTGTTTTTT. Translating it yields CSARGIGRGSTNEKLFF.

Turning to this clonotype: This may stem from a read error, because a much larger clone lies one nucleotide away. This chain connects TRBV20-1 to TRBJ1-5, with D hard to call. The J call is in doubt because the DNA end fits TRBJ2-3 better. The CDR3 has 16 amino acids. CDR1 DFQATT and CDR2 SNEGSKA come from the germline V gene (reference sequence). DNA for the CDR3: TGCAGTGCTAGAGACCCTGGGGAAGGTTTAAATCAGCCCCAGTATTTT. Translation gives CSARDPGEGLNQPQYF.

This clonotype was observed a handful of times. As DNA, the CDR3 is TGCGCCAGCAGCCATAAGGGGCGTACCTACGAGCAGTACTTC. Translation: CASSHKGRTYEQYF. The rearrangement joins TRBV4-1 to TRBJ2-7; possibly TRBD1 for D (5 bases). The V end was cut by 3 bases, the J end by 2 bases, with 11 bases between. The CDR3 length is 14 residues. Germline V CDR1 and CDR2: MGHRA, YSYEKL.

A remark on this clonotype: This sequence may be a read error, since a much larger clone differs from it by one base. This chain uses TRBV11-1 with TRBJ1-1; 10 bases match TRBD1. The CDR3 covers 15 residues. CDR1 is SGHAT, CDR2 FQDESV, per germline (reference sequence). CDR3 sequence reads: CANSSRGQGGSEAFF. CDR3 coding DNA: TGTGCCAACAGCTCCCGCGGACAGGGGGGCTCTGAAGCTTTCTTT.

This clonotype has a handful of counts. The chain couples TRBV3-1 to TRBJ1-3, with D maybe TRBD1 (5 bases). Trimming stripped 7 bases from V and 1 base from J, with 14 bases between. The CDR3 contains 15 residues. Germline V gene data show CDR1 as LGHDT and CDR2 as YNNKEL (reference sequence). The CDR3 reads CASTSREGSGNTIYF. CDR3 nucleotides: TGTGCCAGCACCTCCAGGGAAGGATCTGGAAACACCATATATTTT.